The 5 T cell receptor beta chains below all came from one sample that was sequenced in a study of molecular identifiers for immune sequencing clone quantification. TCRdb called the PCR reads again in MiXCR, with one record for every CDR3 protein. The sample holds fewer than 45,000 distinct CDR3 sequences, roughly 24% seen once. The sample comprised naive CD8+ T cells from blood, with Jurkat cell RNA spiked in. As for subset: FACS-sorted CD8+CD4-CCR7+CD45RA+ naive T cells. Receptor source: a human donor in good health. Some libraries in this study had Jurkat cell RNA spiked in.

This clonotype was found many times. This chain links TRBV6-5 with TRBJ2-1; 8 nucleotides match TRBD2. The CDR3 covers 16 residues. J gave up 6 bases and V 0 bases, and 7 bases lay outside the gene matches. Germline V gene sequence: CDR1 MNHEY, CDR2 SVGAGI. The DNA for the CDR3 is TGTGCCAGCAGTTACTCGTCCTGGCGGGGGGTCAATGAGCAGTTCTTC. It codes for CASSYSSWRGVNEQFF.

Concerning this clonotype itself: The junction departs from the called germline gene at one end, perhaps through a read error. The CDR3 protein is CASSLQGYPNQPQHF. In DNA form, the CDR3 reads TGTGCTAGCAGCTTACAGGGATATCCCAATCAGCCCCAGCATTTT. The V and J genes are TRBV7-2 and TRBJ1-5, with TRBD1 as a possible D gene (6 bases). The CDR3 has 15 residues. Germline V CDR1 and CDR2: SGHTA, FQGNSA.

As to this clonotype: A much larger clone differs by one base, so this may be a read error. This chain joins TRBV7-2 and TRBJ2-1; 10 bases fit TRBD2. Germline assignment: CDR1 SGHTA and CDR2 FQGNSA. The CDR3 sequence is 14 residues long. In DNA, the CDR3 is TGTGCCAGCAGCTTAGGGTCTAGCGGGGGTGAGCGGTTCTTC. Protein sequence: CASSLGSSGGERFF.

The chain links TRBV11-2 to TRBJ2-5, with D perhaps matching TRBD1 (6 bases). CDR1 is SGHAT and CDR2 is FQNNGV in the germline V gene. This CDR3 is 15 amino acids long. V lost 1 base, J lost 7 bases, and 16 bases lay in between. The CDR3 here is CASSLGPNRDGTQYF. The CDR3 DNA follows: TGTGCCAGCAGCTTAGGCCCGAACAGGGACGGGACCCAGTACTTC.

Many counts were recorded for this clonotype. J is TRBJ2-2 and V is TRBV6-1; D not certain. This CDR3 is built from 15 residues. V was cut by 7 bases and J by 3 bases, with 15 bases left in between. CDR1 and CDR2 (germline): MNHNS, SASEGT. CDR3: CASNPGGVYTGELFF. The CDR3 DNA reads TGTGCCAGCAATCCAGGCGGCGTCTACACCGGGGAGCTGTTTTTT.